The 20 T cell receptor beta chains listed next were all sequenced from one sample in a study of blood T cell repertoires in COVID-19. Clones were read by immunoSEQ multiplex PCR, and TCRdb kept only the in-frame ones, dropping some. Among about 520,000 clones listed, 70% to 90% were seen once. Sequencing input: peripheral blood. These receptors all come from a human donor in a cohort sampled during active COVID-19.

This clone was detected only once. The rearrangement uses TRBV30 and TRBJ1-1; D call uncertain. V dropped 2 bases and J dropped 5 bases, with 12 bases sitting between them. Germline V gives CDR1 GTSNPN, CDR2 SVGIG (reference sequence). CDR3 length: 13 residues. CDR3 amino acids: CAWSFTAGTEAFF. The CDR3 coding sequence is TGTGCCTGGAGTTTTACGGCGGGGACTGAAGCTTTCTTT. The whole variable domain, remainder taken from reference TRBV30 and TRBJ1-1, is SQTIHQWPATLVQPVGSPLSLECTVEGTSNPNLYWYRQAAGRGLQLLFYSVGIGQISSEVPQNLSASRPQDRQFILSSKKLLLSDSGFYLCAWSFTAGTEAFFGQGTRLTVV.

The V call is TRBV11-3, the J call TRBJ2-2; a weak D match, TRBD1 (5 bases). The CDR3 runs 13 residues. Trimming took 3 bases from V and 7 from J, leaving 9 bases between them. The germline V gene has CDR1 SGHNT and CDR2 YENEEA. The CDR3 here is CASSFLGVGELFF. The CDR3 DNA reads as TGTGCCAGCAGCTTTTTAGGGGTCGGGGAGCTGTTTTTT.

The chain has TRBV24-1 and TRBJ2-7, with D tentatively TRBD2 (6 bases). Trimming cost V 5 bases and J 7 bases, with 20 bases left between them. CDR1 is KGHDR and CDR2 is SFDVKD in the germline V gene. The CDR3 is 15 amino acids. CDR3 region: CATSAGLPPAGEQYF. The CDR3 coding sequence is TGTGCCACCAGTGCCGGACTGCCGCCGGCGGGAGAGCAGTACTTC.

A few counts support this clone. The CDR3 DNA reads TGTGCCAGCAGTTACGGCTCCGGGACAGGCAATCAGCCCCAGCATTTT. This encodes CASSYGSGTGNQPQHF. The rearrangement links TRBV6-2 or TRBV6-3 to TRBJ1-5; 7 bases map to TRBD1. The J segment lost 2 bases and the V segment lost 2 bases, leaving 6 bases of the junction unmatched. This CDR3 has 16 amino acids. Germline loops: CDR1 MNHEY, CDR2 SVGEGT.

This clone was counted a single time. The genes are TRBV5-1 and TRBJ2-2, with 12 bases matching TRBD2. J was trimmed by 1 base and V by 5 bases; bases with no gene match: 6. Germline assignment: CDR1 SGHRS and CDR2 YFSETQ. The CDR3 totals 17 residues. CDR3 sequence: CASRRLAGEMNTGELFF. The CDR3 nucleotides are TGCGCCAGCAGGAGACTAGCGGGAGAAATGAACACCGGGGAGCTGTTTTTT.

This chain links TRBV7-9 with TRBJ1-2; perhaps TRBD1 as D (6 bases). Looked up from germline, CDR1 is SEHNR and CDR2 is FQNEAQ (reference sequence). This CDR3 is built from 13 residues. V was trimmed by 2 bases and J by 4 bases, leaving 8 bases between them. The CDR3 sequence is CASSLQGTYGYTF. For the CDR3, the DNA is TGTGCCAGCAGCTTACAGGGGACCTATGGCTACACCTTC.

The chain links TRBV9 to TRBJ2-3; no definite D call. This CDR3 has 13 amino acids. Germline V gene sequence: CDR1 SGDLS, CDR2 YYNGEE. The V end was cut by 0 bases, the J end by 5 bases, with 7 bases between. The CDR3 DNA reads TGTGCCAGCAGCGTAGCTGGGCAAGATACGCAGTATTTT. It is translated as CASSVAGQDTQYF.

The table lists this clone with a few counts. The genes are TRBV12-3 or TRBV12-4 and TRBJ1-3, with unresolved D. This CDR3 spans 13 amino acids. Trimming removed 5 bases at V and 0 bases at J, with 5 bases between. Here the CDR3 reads CASSTGSGNTIYF. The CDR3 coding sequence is TGTGCCAGCAGTACGGGCTCTGGAAACACCATATATTTT.

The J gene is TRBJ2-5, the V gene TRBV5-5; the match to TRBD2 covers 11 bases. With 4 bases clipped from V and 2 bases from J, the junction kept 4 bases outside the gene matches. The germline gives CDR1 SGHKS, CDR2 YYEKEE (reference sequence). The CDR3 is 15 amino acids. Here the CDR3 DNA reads TGTGCCAGCAGCCAGGGACTAGCGGTTCAAGAGACCCAGTACTTC. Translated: CASSQGLAVQETQYF.

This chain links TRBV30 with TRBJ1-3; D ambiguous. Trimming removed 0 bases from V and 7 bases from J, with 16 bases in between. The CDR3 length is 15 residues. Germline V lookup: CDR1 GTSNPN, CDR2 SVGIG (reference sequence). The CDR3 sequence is CAWSVGILQANTIYF. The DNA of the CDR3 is TGTGCCTGGAGTGTCGGTATTCTTCAAGCGAACACCATATATTTT.

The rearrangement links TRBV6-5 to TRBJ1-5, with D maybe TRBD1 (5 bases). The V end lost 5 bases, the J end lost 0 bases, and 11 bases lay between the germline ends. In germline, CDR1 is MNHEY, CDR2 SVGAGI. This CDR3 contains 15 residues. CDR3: CASSPDRYSNQPQHF. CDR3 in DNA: TGTGCCAGCAGTCCAGACAGATATAGCAATCAGCCCCAGCATTTT.

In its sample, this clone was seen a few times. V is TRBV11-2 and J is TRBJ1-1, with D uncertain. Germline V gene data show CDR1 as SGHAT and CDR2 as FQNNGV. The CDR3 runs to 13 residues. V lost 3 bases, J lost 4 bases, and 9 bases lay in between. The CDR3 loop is CASSFTQATEAFF. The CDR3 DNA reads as TGTGCCAGCAGCTTTACTCAAGCCACTGAAGCTTTCTTT.

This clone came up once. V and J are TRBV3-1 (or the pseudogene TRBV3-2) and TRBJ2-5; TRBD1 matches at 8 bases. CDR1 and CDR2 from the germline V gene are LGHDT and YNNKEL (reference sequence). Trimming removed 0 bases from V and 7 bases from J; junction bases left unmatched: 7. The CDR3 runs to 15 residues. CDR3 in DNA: TGTGCCAGCAGCCAAGATAGGACAGGGTGGAGGACCCAGTACTTC. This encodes CASSQDRTGWRTQYF.

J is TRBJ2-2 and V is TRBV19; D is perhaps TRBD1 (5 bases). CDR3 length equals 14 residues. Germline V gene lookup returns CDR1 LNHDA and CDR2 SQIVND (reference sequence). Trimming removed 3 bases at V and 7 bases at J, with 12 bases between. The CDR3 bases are TGTGCCAGTAGTATGGAACCAGGGCACGGGGAGCTGTTTTTT. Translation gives CASSMEPGHGELFF.

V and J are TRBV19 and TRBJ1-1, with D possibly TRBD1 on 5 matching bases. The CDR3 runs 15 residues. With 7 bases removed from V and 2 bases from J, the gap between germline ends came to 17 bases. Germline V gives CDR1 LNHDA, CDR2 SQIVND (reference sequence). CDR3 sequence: CASTLIGARNTEAFF. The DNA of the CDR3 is TGTGCCAGTACCCTAATTGGGGCCCGCAACACTGAAGCTTTCTTT.

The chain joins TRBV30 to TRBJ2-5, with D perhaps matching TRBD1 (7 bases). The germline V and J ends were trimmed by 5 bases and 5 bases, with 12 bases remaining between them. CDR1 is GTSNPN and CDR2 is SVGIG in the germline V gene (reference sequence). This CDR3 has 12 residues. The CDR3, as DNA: TGTGCCTGGGGAGGGGGCTGGGAGACCCAGTACTTC. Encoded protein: CAWGGGWETQYF. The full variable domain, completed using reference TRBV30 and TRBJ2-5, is SQTIHQWPATLVQPVGSPLSLECTVEGTSNPNLYWYRQAAGRGLQLLFYSVGIGQISSEVPQNLSASRPQDRQFILSSKKLLLSDSGFYLCAWGGGWETQYFGPGTRLLVL.

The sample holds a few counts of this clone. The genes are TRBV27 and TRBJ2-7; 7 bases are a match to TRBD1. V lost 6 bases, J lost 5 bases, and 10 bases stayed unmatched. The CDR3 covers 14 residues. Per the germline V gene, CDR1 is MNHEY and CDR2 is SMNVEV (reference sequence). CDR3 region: CASRETGSRDEQYF. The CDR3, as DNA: TGTGCCAGCAGGGAGACAGGGAGTAGGGACGAGCAGTACTTC.

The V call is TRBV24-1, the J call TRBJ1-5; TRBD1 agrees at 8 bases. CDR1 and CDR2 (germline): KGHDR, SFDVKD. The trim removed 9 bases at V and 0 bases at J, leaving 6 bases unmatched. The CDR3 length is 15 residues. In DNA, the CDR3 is TGTGCCACCGGCACAGGGGGGTATAGCAATCAGCCCCAGCATTTT. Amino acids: CATGTGGYSNQPQHF.

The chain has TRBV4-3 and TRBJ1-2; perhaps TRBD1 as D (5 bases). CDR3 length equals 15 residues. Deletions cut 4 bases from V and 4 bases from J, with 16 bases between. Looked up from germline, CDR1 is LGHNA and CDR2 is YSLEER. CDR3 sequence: CASSPSGGDSYGYTF. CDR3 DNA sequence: TGCGCCAGCAGCCCATCGGGGGGAGATTCCTATGGCTACACCTTC.

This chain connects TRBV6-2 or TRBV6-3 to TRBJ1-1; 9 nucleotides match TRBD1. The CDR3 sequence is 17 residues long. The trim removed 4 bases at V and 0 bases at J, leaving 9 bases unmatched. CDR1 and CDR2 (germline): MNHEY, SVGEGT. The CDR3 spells CASSFAIGDRVNTEAFF. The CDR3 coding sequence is TGTGCCAGCAGTTTTGCTATCGGGGACAGGGTGAACACTGAAGCTTTCTTT.